This T cell receptor (beta chain) appears in the sequencing data of a study of blood T cell repertoires in COVID-19. Trimming pared 2 bases from V and 13 bases from J, leaving 11 bases between. Looked up from germline, CDR1 is SNHLY and CDR2 is FYNNEI. This CDR3 has 11 residues. Some clones are missing from TCRdb's copy, which holds only in-frame ones; the method was immunoSEQ multiplex PCR. In the table there are approximately 230,000 clones, approximately 84% of which are singletons. The TCR originated in a man aged 40-49 years who had recovered from COVID-19. The gene calls are TRBV2 and TRBJ1-1, with unresolved D. Material for sequencing was PBMCs or T cells enriched from blood (not recorded which). The CDR3 DNA follows: TGTGCCAGCAGTGAATCCAATACATATTTCTTT. Protein: CASSESNTYFF.